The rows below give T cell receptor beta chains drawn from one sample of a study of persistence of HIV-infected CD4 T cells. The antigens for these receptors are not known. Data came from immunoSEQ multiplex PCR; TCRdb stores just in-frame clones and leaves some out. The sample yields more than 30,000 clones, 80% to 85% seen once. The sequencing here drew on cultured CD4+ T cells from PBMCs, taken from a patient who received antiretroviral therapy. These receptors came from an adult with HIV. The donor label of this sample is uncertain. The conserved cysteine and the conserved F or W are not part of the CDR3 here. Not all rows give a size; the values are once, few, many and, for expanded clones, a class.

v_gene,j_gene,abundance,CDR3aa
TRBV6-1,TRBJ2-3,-,ASSDATSGVQS
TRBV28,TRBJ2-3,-,ASSPALGAGTDTQY
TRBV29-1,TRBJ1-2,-,SVEGMDSFGGYT
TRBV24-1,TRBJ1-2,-,ATSARGTYGYT
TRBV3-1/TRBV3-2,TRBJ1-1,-,ASSQDPEGRD
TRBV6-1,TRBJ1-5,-,ASSDSGDRNQPQH
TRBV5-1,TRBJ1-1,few,ASSIMDGNTEAF
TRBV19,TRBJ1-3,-,ASSMNGDSGNTIY
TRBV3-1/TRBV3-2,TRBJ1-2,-,ASSQDLMRSGYT
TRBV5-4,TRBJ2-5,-,ASSLWEQTQY
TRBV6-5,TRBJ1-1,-,ASRRGPNTEAF
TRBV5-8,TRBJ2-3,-,ASSPLAGTDTQY
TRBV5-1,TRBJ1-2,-,ASSFGGNYGYT
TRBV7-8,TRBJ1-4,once,ASSLAGLNEKLF
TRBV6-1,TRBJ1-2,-,ASSEKGLAGGYT
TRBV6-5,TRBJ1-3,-,ATYDSYRNTIY
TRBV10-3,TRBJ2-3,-,AISESSITTDTQY
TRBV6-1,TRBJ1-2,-,ASSEGLYGLYGYT
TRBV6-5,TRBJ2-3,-,ASSPQGGPQDTQY
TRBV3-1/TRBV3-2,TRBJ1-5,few,ASSRSGAGQPQH
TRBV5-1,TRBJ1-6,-,ASSPTGGGDSPLH
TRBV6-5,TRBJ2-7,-,ASSSRAYEQY
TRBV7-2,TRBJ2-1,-,ASSLGGLAGNNEQF
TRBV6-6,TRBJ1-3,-,ASSYSGNTIY
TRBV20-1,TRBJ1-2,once,RAKQGFGYT
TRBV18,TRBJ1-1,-,ASSLDQGLTEAF
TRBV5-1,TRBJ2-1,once,ASSLDGGGIEQF
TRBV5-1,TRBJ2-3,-,ASRLVADTQY